The 27 T cell receptor beta chains below all came from one sample that was sequenced in a study of T cells after yellow fever vaccination. In TCRdb, the 5' RACE reads were re-called with MiXCR into one record per CDR3 protein. The sample holds over 300,000 distinct CDR3 sequences, roughly 4.3% seen once. This sample comprised PBMCs, obtained 5 days after the yellow fever booster vaccination. The receptor set was obtained from a man between 18 and 35 years old who received the YFV17D yellow fever vaccine.

This chain joins TRBV6-2 or TRBV6-3 and TRBJ1-1; 8 bases are a match to TRBD1. Germline CDR1 is MNHEY and CDR2 is SVGEGT. The CDR3 loop spans 15 amino acids. V was clipped by 10 bases and J by 0 bases; unmatched bases: 10. The chain's CDR3 is CATPRDRNMNTEAFF. The CDR3, as DNA: TGTGCCACCCCCCGGGACAGGAACATGAACACTGAAGCTTTCTTT.

This clonotype was seen ten or more times. V is TRBV29-1 and J is TRBJ2-1, with no clear D. There are 15 residues in the CDR3. V dropped 6 bases and J dropped 0 bases, with 15 bases sitting between them. Germline assignment: CDR1 SQVTM and CDR2 ANQGSEA. Here the CDR3 reads CSVLPGRSSYNEQFF. CDR3 nucleotides: TGCAGCGTCCTTCCCGGGCGAAGCTCCTACAATGAGCAGTTCTTC.

This clonotype has only a few counts. V is TRBV7-2 and J is TRBJ2-3, with 10 positions matching TRBD2. The CDR3 contains 17 residues. Trimming at V came to 3 bases and at J to 0 bases, leaving 6 bases not matched to a gene. Germline V CDR1 and CDR2: SGHTA, FQGNSA. CDR3 in DNA: TGTGCCAGCAGCTTCCGGAGCGGGGGGGCTAGCACAGATACGCAGTATTTT. Translated: CASSFRSGGASTDTQYF.

The V call is TRBV5-1, the J call TRBJ1-2; no reliable D call. Germline assignment: CDR1 SGHRS and CDR2 YFSETQ. This CDR3 comprises 13 residues. The V and J ends lost 0 bases and 0 bases respectively, with 3 bases between them. The CDR3 nucleotides are TGCGCCAGCAGCTTGGCAGCTAACTATGGCTACACCTTC. This translates into CASSLAANYGYTF.

In its sample, this clonotype was seen a few times. The chain employs TRBV6-2 or TRBV6-3 and TRBJ2-2, with unresolved D. The CDR3 contains 13 residues. V lost 8 bases and J lost 0, with 7 bases in between. Germline CDR1 reads MNHEY; CDR2 reads SVGEGT. CDR3 bases: TGTGCCAGCCTTACGCCGAACACCGGGGAGCTGTTTTTT. This sequence encodes CASLTPNTGELFF.

In its sample, this clonotype was seen many times. The V gene is TRBV10-3, the J gene TRBJ2-1; D not certain. This CDR3 is built from 18 residues. The V and J ends lost 3 bases and 0 bases respectively, with 18 bases between them. CDR1 is ENHRY, CDR2 SYGVKD, per germline. CDR3 amino acids: CAISDPTPLKSSYNEQFF. DNA of the CDR3: TGTGCCATCAGTGATCCGACCCCGCTTAAGTCCTCCTACAATGAGCAGTTCTTC.

This clonotype was detected a few times. The chain uses TRBV20-1 and TRBJ2-7; D is uncertain. Germline values: CDR1 DFQATT, CDR2 SNEGSKA (reference sequence). CDR3 size: 16 residues. V lost 1 base and J 2 bases, leaving 18 bases between the germline ends. CDR3 bases: TGCAGTGCTAGAGTTTCAGGCAGAGTCCTAACCTACGAGCAGTACTTC. Translating gives CSARVSGRVLTYEQYF.

This clonotype was counted only a few times. The gene calls are TRBV4-2 and TRBJ1-1, with D hard to call. Per the germline V gene, CDR1 is LGHNA and CDR2 is YNFKEQ. The CDR3 totals 14 residues. V was cut by 6 bases and J by 0 bases, with 11 bases left in between. The CDR3 coding sequence is TGTGCCAGCAGTCCAGGTGCCGTGAACACTGAAGCTTTCTTT. Translated: CASSPGAVNTEAFF.

J is TRBJ1-3 and V is TRBV2; no clear D. V was clipped by 7 bases and J by 0 bases, with 7 bases between them. The germline CDR1 and CDR2 sequences are SNHLY and FYNNEI. The CDR3 is 13 amino acids. CDR3 region: CASTSYSGNTIYF. The CDR3 nucleotides read TGTGCCAGCACCAGTTACTCTGGAAACACCATATATTTT.

This clonotype appeared a few times. The chain joins TRBV20-1 to TRBJ2-7; D is perhaps TRBD1 or TRBD2 (5 bases each). Germline-derived CDR1 and CDR2 are DFQATT and SNEGSKA (reference sequence). This CDR3 contains 13 residues. The germline V and J ends were trimmed by 5 bases and 5 bases, with 16 bases remaining between them. As DNA, the CDR3 is TGCAGTGCTGCCGGGACCGTAAGGGACGAGCAGTACGTC. As protein: CSAAGTVRDEQYV.

The chain combines TRBV7-9 with TRBJ2-7, with 10 bases fitting TRBD2. V shed 6 bases and J 7 bases; nucleotides not matched to a gene: 18. CDR1 and CDR2 from the germline V gene are SEHNR and FQNEAQ (reference sequence). The CDR3 length is 17 residues. CDR3 in DNA: TGTGCCAGCAGTCCTCCCAGCGGGGGGGCGATATGGAGGGAGCAGTACTTC. It codes for CASSPPSGGAIWREQYF.

This clonotype was detected a few times. V usage is TRBV5-1 and J usage is TRBJ2-1; TRBD2 agrees at 7 bases. Germline CDR1 and CDR2: SGHRS and YFSETQ. J lost 4 bases, V lost 3 bases, and 7 bases had no gene match. This CDR3 is 15 amino acids long. The CDR3 reads CASSSTSGVYNEQFF. CDR3 in DNA: TGCGCCAGCAGCTCCACCAGCGGGGTATACAATGAGCAGTTCTTC. The variable domain in full, completed from reference TRBV5-1 and TRBJ2-1, reads KAGVTQTPRYLIKTRGQQVTLSCSPISGHRSVSWYQQTPGQGLQFLFEYFSETQRNKGNFPGRFSGRQFSNSRSEMNVSTLELGDSALYLCASSSTSGVYNEQFFGPGTRLTVL.

This clonotype was observed once. V usage is TRBV5-1 and J usage is TRBJ2-3, with 9 bases matching TRBD2. The CDR3 is made up of 16 amino acids. CDR1 and CDR2 (germline): SGHRS, YFSETQ. V dropped 0 bases and J dropped 0; count of bases not matched to a gene: 2. The CDR3 nucleotides are TGCGCCAGCAGCTTGGGACTAGCGGATAGCACAGATACGCAGTATTTT. Amino acids: CASSLGLADSTDTQYF.

In its sample, this clonotype was seen many times. V gene TRBV25-1 combines with J gene TRBJ1-3, with D tentatively TRBD1 (5 bases). The germline CDR1 and CDR2 sequences are MGHDK and SYGVNS. There are 16 residues in the CDR3. V shed 1 base and J shed 8 bases, with 18 bases lying between them. In nucleotides, the CDR3 is TGTGCCAGCAGTGAATCCCAGGGCCCAGTTTTTGACACCATATATTTT. Amino acid sequence: CASSESQGPVFDTIYF.

This clonotype came up a few times. V is TRBV30 and J is TRBJ1-1; possible D gene TRBD1, 5 bases. The V gene lost 2 bases and the J gene lost 1 base, with 8 bases spanning the gap. The CDR3 consists of 13 residues. Per the germline V gene, CDR1 is GTSNPN and CDR2 is SVGIG (reference sequence). The CDR3: CAWSPGQNTEAFF. The CDR3 bases are TGTGCCTGGAGTCCAGGACAGAACACTGAAGCTTTCTTT.

The chain combines TRBV28 with TRBJ2-5, with D maybe TRBD2 (6 bases). V was clipped by 6 bases and J by 10 bases, with 15 bases between them. From germline, CDR1 is MDHEN and CDR2 SYDVKM. The CDR3 totals 12 residues. The CDR3 region is CASSSGTLGQYF. CDR3 in DNA: TGTGCCAGCAGCTCTGGGACTCTAGGCCAGTACTTC.

This clonotype was counted between two and nine times. The CDR3 protein is CASSNRVLEQYV. The DNA for the CDR3 is TGTGCCAGCAGCAACAGGGTGTTGGAGCAGTACGTC. The gene calls are TRBV28 and TRBJ2-7; a weak D match, TRBD1 (6 bases). The germline CDR1 and CDR2 sequences are MDHEN and SYDVKM. V lost 6 bases and J lost 7, with 13 bases in between. This CDR3 contains 12 residues.

This clonotype came up a few times. This chain connects TRBV5-1 to TRBJ2-7; D is unresolved. Germline V lookup: CDR1 SGHRS, CDR2 YFSETQ. Trimming shortened V by 0 bases and J by 3 bases, and 4 bases separated the two germline ends. The CDR3 is 12 residues long. Here the CDR3 DNA reads TGCGCCAGCAGCTTGGACATCTACGAGCAGTACTTC. Its translation is CASSLDIYEQYF.

The chain combines TRBV29-1 with TRBJ1-1, with D possibly matching TRBD1 (5 bases). V shed 7 bases and J shed 2 bases, with 11 bases lying between them. Germline assignment: CDR1 SQVTM and CDR2 ANQGSEA. The CDR3 covers 12 residues. The DNA of the CDR3 is TGCAGCGGGGGAACAGGTAACACTGAAGCTTTCTTT. Protein: CSGGTGNTEAFF. Variable domain in full (rest from reference TRBV29-1 and TRBJ1-1): SAVISQKPSRDICQRGTSLTIQCQVDSQVTMMFWYRQQPGQSLTLIATANQGSEATYESGFVIDKFPISRPNLTFSTLTVSNMSPEDSSIYLCSGGTGNTEAFFGQGTRLTVV.

This clonotype was detected only a few times. The chain has TRBV28 and TRBJ1-5; TRBD1 matches at 8 bases. Germline V CDR1 and CDR2: MDHEN, SYDVKM. V gave up 1 base and J gave up 0 bases; unmatched junction bases: 11. The CDR3 is 19 residues long. CDR3 bases: TGTGCCAGCAGTTTATTTCGCAGGGGGCGAGGATATAGCAATCAGCCCCAGCATTTT. It translates to CASSLFRRGRGYSNQPQHF. Full variable domain (remainder filled in from reference TRBV28 and TRBJ1-5): DVKVTQSSRYLVKRTGEKVFLECVQDMDHENMFWYRQDPGLGLRLIYFSYDVKMKEKGDIPEGYSVSREKKERFSLILESASTNQTSMYLCASSLFRRGRGYSNQPQHFGDGTRLSIL.

The rearrangement links TRBV6-1 to TRBJ1-2; 7 bases are a match to TRBD1. V shed 6 bases and J 4 bases; nucleotides not matched to a gene: 8. This CDR3 contains 14 residues. Germline V gene data show CDR1 as MNHNS and CDR2 as SASEGT. CDR3 sequence reads: CASSSQTGIYGYTF. CDR3 bases: TGTGCCAGCAGCTCCCAGACAGGGATCTATGGCTACACCTTC.

The CDR3 protein is CATSDFGLQETQYF. CDR3 nucleotide sequence: TGTGCCACCAGTGATTTCGGCTTACAAGAGACCCAGTACTTC. The chain has TRBV24-1 and TRBJ2-5; D not resolved. Germline V gene sequence: CDR1 KGHDR, CDR2 SFDVKD. The CDR3 loop spans 14 amino acids. Trimming stripped 1 base from V and 2 bases from J, with 7 bases between.

The chain couples TRBV5-1 to TRBJ1-3; D unresolved. V was clipped by 4 bases and J by 0 bases, with 14 bases between them. The CDR3 length is 16 residues. Germline V gene sequence: CDR1 SGHRS, CDR2 YFSETQ. CDR3 in DNA: TGCGCCAGCAGCCCCGGGCGGGGTTACTCTGGAAACACCATATATTTT. Protein product: CASSPGRGYSGNTIYF.

The chain employs TRBV18 and TRBJ1-5, with D maybe TRBD1 (5 bases). Trimming cost V 3 bases and J 0 bases, with 9 bases left between them. From germline, CDR1 is KGHSH and CDR2 LQKENI. CDR3 length: 15 amino acids. CDR3 nucleotide sequence: TGTGCCAGCTCACCGGGACCCTATAGCAATCAGCCCCAGCATTTT. It specifies CASSPGPYSNQPQHF. The whole variable domain, remainder taken from reference TRBV18 and TRBJ1-5, is NAGVMQNPRHLVRRRGQEARLRCSPMKGHSHVYWYRQLPEEGLKFMVYLQKENIIDESGMPKERFSAEFPKEGPSILRIQQVVRGDSAAYFCASSPGPYSNQPQHFGDGTRLSIL.

This clonotype occurred many times. This chain connects TRBV10-3 to TRBJ2-2; D gene unclear. The V end lost 4 bases, the J end lost 2 bases, and 11 bases lay between the germline ends. Germline V gives CDR1 ENHRY, CDR2 SYGVKD. The CDR3 contains 15 residues. The CDR3 DNA follows: TGTGCCATCAGTGTCCAGATTCCCAACACCGGGGAGCTGTTTTTT. It yields the protein CAISVQIPNTGELFF.

The CDR3 region has the DNA TGCGCCAGCAGCCAGGCCGGGACAGAAAACTTTGGGCAGTATTTT. Its translation is CASSQAGTENFGQYF. The J gene is TRBJ2-3, the V gene TRBV4-1; the match to TRBD1 covers 7 bases. The CDR3 totals 15 residues. The germline CDR1 and CDR2 sequences are MGHRA and YSYEKL. V trimming: 3 bases; J trimming: 11 bases; junction bases outside the gene matches: 14.

The chain links TRBV12-3 or TRBV12-4 to TRBJ2-5; D not certain. Trimming took 7 bases from V and 5 from J, leaving 14 bases between them. CDR3 size: 13 residues. CDR3 loop: CASTGQEGETQYF. In nucleotides, the CDR3 is TGTGCCAGCACTGGCCAGGAAGGGGAGACCCAGTACTTC.